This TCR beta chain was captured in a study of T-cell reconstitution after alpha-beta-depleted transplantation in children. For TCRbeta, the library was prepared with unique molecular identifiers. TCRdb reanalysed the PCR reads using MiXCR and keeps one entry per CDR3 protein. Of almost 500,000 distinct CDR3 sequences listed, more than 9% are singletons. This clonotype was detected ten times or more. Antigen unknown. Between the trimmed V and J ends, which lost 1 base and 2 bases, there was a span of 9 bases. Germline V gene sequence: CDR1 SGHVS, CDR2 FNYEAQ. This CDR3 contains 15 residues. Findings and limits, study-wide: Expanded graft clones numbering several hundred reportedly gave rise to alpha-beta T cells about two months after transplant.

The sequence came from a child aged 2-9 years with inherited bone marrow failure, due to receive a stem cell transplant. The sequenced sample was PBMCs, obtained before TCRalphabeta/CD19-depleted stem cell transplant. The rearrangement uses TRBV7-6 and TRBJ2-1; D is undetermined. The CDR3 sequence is CASSLGRATYNEQFF. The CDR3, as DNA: TGTGCCAGCAGCTTAGGTAGGGCGACCTACAATGAGCAGTTCTTC. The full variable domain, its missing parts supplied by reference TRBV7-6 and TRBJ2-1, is GAGVSQSPRYKVTKRGQDVALRCDPISGHVSLYWYRQALGQGPEFLTYFNYEAQQDKSGLPNDRFSAERPEGSISTLTIQRTEQRDSAMYRCASSLGRATYNEQFFGPGTRLTVL.